This entry lists 9 T cell receptor beta chains sequenced from one sample in a study of TIL therapy for anti-PD-1-resistant metastatic lung cancer. The immunoSEQ assay was v3. Libraries were prepared by immunoSEQ multiplex PCR; TCRdb keeps only in-frame clonotypes and omits some of them. Among roughly 92,000 clones listed, 50% to 70% were seen once. Indicated time point: pre-treatment sample, taken before nivolumab and TIL therapy. Pleural nodules or supraclavicular lymph nodes made up most of the excised metastases sampled. The sample here was tumor tissue, taken at baseline. Source of these receptors: a person between 25 and 80 years old with non-small cell lung cancer.

The chain links TRBV6-2 or TRBV6-3 to TRBJ1-2; unclear D gene. Deletions cut 1 base from V and 2 bases from J, with 8 bases between. CDR3 length: 14 amino acids. Germline assignment: CDR1 MNHEY and CDR2 SVGEGT. The CDR3 DNA reads as TGTGCCAGCAGTTACTACGGGCGCAACTATGGCTACACCTTC. Translation: CASSYYGRNYGYTF.

This clone was seen only a few times. The rearrangement links TRBV3-1 (or the pseudogene TRBV3-2) to TRBJ1-6; the match to TRBD1 covers 7 bases. The CDR3 contains 14 residues. The germline CDR1 and CDR2 sequences are LGHDT and YNNKEL (reference sequence). After removal of 4 bases from V and 10 bases from J, the junction contained 7 bases not matched to a gene. The CDR3 here is CASSPRDSGSPLHF. The DNA for the CDR3 is TGTGCCAGCAGCCCTCGGGACAGCGGGTCACCCCTCCACTTT.

This clone appeared a few times. The chain links TRBV4-3 to TRBJ2-1; D unresolved. Trimming took 1 base from V and 0 from J, leaving 13 bases between them. CDR1 is LGHNA and CDR2 is YSLEER in the germline V gene. The CDR3 consists of 17 residues. The CDR3 loop is CASSQAFYQSSYNEQFF. CDR3 bases: TGCGCCAGCAGCCAAGCTTTCTACCAGAGCTCCTACAATGAGCAGTTCTTC.

The CDR3 sequence: CASSSLRDSYNEQFF. CDR3 coding DNA: TGTGCCAGCAGCTCCCTCCGAGACTCCTACAATGAGCAGTTCTTC. The chain has TRBV5-4 and TRBJ2-1; D is uncertain. The CDR3 contains 15 residues. From germline, CDR1 is SGHNT and CDR2 YYREEE (reference sequence). Between the trimmed V and J ends, which lost 3 bases and 0 bases, there was a span of 10 bases.

J is TRBJ2-5 and V is TRBV29-1; 10 nucleotides match TRBD2. The CDR3 consists of 17 residues. The trim removed 3 bases at V and 0 bases at J, leaving 10 bases unmatched. Germline lookup yields CDR1 SQVTM and CDR2 ANQGSEA. The CDR3 sequence: CSVEFASGGAYQETQYF. In DNA, the CDR3 is TGCAGCGTTGAGTTTGCTAGCGGGGGCGCTTACCAAGAGACCCAGTACTTC.

Only a few counts were recorded for this clone. The V gene is TRBV30, the J gene TRBJ2-1; 7 bases match TRBD2. V was clipped by 1 base and J by 10 bases; unmatched bases: 1. The germline CDR1 and CDR2 sequences are GTSNPN and SVGIG (reference sequence). This CDR3 region has 11 residues. Here the CDR3 reads CAWSGEGEQFF. The CDR3 DNA sequence: TGTGCCTGGAGTGGGGAGGGAGAGCAGTTCTTC.

This clone appeared a few times. This CDR3 reads CASSSPGLAGSYEQYF. DNA of the CDR3: TGTGCCAGCAGCTCTCCGGGACTAGCGGGATCCTACGAGCAGTACTTC. This chain uses TRBV14 with TRBJ2-7, with TRBD2 matching over 13 bases. Germline loops: CDR1 SGHDN, CDR2 FVKESK. The CDR3 loop spans 16 amino acids. Losses at the gene ends were 5 bases for V and 1 base for J; bases not matched to a gene: 5.

The rearrangement links TRBV19 to TRBJ2-3, with TRBD2 as a possible D gene (6 bases). The CDR3 is 15 amino acids. Germline CDR1 LNHDA, CDR2 SQIVND (reference sequence). The ends were cut back, 9 bases at V and 0 bases at J, with 16 bases in the middle. For the CDR3, the DNA is TGTGCCAGCGCTTGGAGGGCTCCTAGCACAGATACGCAGTATTTT. It translates to CASAWRAPSTDTQYF. Variable domain in full (rest from reference TRBV19 and TRBJ2-3): DGGITQSPKYLFRKEGQNVTLSCEQNLNHDAMYWYRQDPGQGLRLIYYSQIVNDFQKGDIAEGYSVSREKKESFPLTVTSAQKNPTAFYLCASAWRAPSTDTQYFGPGTRLTVL.

The rearrangement joins TRBV28 to TRBJ2-1, with D perhaps TRBD2 (6 bases). V was trimmed by 6 bases and J by 4 bases, leaving 13 bases between them. Germline V gene lookup returns CDR1 MDHEN and CDR2 SYDVKM. This CDR3 has 14 residues. The DNA of the CDR3 is TGTGCCAGCAGCCGAAACCGGGAGTACAATGAGCAGTTCTTC. This codes for CASSRNREYNEQFF.